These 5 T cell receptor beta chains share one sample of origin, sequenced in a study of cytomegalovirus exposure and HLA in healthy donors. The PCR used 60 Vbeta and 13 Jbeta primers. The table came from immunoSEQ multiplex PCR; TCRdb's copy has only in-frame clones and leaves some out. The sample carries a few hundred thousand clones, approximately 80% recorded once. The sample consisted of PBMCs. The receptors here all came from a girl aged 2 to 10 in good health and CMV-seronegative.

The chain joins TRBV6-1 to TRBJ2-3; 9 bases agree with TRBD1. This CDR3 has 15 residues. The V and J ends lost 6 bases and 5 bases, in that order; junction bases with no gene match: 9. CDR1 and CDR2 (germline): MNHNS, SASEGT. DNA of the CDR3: TGTGCCAGCAGCGTACAGGGGGCGCGAGGAGATACGCAGTATTTT. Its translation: CASSVQGARGDTQYF.

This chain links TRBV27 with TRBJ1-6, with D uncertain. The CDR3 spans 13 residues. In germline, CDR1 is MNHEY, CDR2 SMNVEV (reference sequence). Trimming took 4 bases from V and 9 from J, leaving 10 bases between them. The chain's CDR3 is CASSWAGFSPLHF. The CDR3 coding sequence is TGTGCCAGCAGTTGGGCCGGATTTTCACCCCTCCACTTT.

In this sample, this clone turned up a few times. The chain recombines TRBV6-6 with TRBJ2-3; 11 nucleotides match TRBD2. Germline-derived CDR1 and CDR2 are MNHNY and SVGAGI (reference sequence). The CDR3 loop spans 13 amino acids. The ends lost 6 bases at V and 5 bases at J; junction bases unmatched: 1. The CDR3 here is CASRLAGEDTQYF. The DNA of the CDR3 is TGTGCCAGCAGACTAGCGGGGGAAGATACGCAGTATTTT.

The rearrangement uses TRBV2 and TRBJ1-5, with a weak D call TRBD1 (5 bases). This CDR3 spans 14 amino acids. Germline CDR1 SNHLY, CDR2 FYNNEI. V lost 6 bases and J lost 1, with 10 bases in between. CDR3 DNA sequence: TGTGCCAGCAGAGGAGGGGTGAGCAATCAGCCCCAGCATTTT. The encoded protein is CASRGGVSNQPQHF.

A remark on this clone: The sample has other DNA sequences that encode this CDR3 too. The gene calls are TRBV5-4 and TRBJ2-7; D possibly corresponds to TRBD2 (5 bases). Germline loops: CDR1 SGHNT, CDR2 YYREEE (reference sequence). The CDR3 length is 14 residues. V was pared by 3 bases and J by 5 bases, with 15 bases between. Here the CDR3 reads CASSSYSWRDEQYF. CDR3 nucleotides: TGTGCCAGCAGCTCATATTCCTGGCGGGACGAGCAGTACTTC.